These T cell receptor beta chains were read from a single sample in a study of T cell repertoires in cytomegalovirus infection. These receptors have no identified antigens. TCRdb ran MiXCR on the reads and lists one entry per CDR3 protein. The top ten hold roughly 13% of the sample, which has around 360,000 distinct CDR3 sequences, about 35% seen once. Sequences were derived from cultured PBMCs, sampled from culture after CMV antigen stimulation. The receptors were sampled from a human donor in good health (CMV status not recorded). Some clones in this sample may be carry-over from other donors' samples. Both conserved end residues are trimmed from each CDR3.

CDR3: ASSLGSRTDEKLF
length: 13
V: TRBV5-1
J: TRBJ1-4

CDR3: SVGGGYGYT
length: 9
V: TRBV29-1
J: TRBJ1-2

CDR3: ASTPGRRGGQETQY
length: 14
V: TRBV7-2
J: TRBJ2-5

CDR3: ASSQERRGRIQETQY
length: 15
V: TRBV4-1
J: TRBJ2-5

CDR3: ASSKRPPYNEQF
length: 12
V: TRBV19
J: TRBJ2-1

CDR3: ASSKADQGPLRANVLT
length: 16
V: TRBV28
J: TRBJ2-6

CDR3: ASSQVLYSYEQY
length: 12
V: TRBV4-1
J: TRBJ2-7

CDR3: ASSFFGWTEAF
length: 11
V: TRBV7-2
J: TRBJ1-1

CDR3: ASSARDRPAEAF
length: 12
V: TRBV9
J: TRBJ1-1

CDR3: ASSPNLNEQF
length: 10
V: TRBV10-1
J: TRBJ2-1

CDR3: ASSQRSAGLLPEAF
length: 14
V: TRBV7-9
J: TRBJ1-1

CDR3: ASSLQDRVYQETQY
length: 14
V: TRBV7-9
J: TRBJ2-5

CDR3: ASKTEGQGNSPLH
length: 13
V: TRBV12-3/TRBV12-4
J: TRBJ1-6

CDR3: ASSVAGGQPQH
length: 11
V: TRBV7-6
J: TRBJ1-5

CDR3: ASSLSLAGYNEQF
length: 13
V: TRBV5-4
J: TRBJ2-1

CDR3: AWTLGNTGELF
length: 11
V: TRBV30
J: TRBJ2-2

CDR3: ASSLGSRYNEQF
length: 12
V: TRBV5-5
J: TRBJ2-1

CDR3: ASSYSVPRDRNSPLH
length: 15
V: TRBV6-2/TRBV6-3
J: TRBJ1-6

CDR3: ASSQDVLGLGYGYT
length: 14
V: TRBV4-2
J: TRBJ1-2

CDR3: ASSLSGLGYFNEQF
length: 14
V: TRBV7-2
J: TRBJ2-1

CDR3: ASSFTGGSSTYNEQF
length: 15
V: TRBV5-1
J: TRBJ2-1

CDR3: ASSYSASPNEQF
length: 12
V: TRBV6-6
J: TRBJ2-1

CDR3: ASSLRQALNTEAF
length: 13
V: TRBV18
J: TRBJ1-1

CDR3: ASSQPTRGTYEQY
length: 13
V: TRBV4-1
J: TRBJ2-7

CDR3: ASSERLAGASVYNEQF
length: 16
V: TRBV19
J: TRBJ2-1

CDR3: ASSDSGATDTQY
length: 12
V: TRBV10-1
J: TRBJ2-3

CDR3: ASSLGLYSYEQY
length: 12
V: TRBV11-2
J: TRBJ2-7

CDR3: ASSLAIRGNDEQY
length: 13
V: TRBV7-9
J: TRBJ2-7

CDR3: ASSLLVAKNIQY
length: 12
V: TRBV28
J: TRBJ2-4

CDR3: ASSKTGGGEKLF
length: 12
V: TRBV4-3
J: TRBJ1-4

CDR3: ASSFDREHYGYT
length: 12
V: TRBV27
J: TRBJ1-2

CDR3: TSSYSRGGSRQLYEQY
length: 16
V: TRBV6-2/TRBV6-3
J: TRBJ2-7

CDR3: ASSSSGSLSEQY
length: 12
V: TRBV7-2
J: TRBJ2-7

CDR3: ASSNRVLVAKNIQY
length: 14
V: TRBV7-6
J: TRBJ2-4

CDR3: ASSRMTSSTDTQY
length: 13
V: TRBV4-1
J: TRBJ2-3

CDR3: ASSFGVGSSGANVLT
length: 15
V: TRBV7-9
J: TRBJ2-6

CDR3: ASSLRTSAYNEQF
length: 13
V: TRBV7-9
J: TRBJ2-1

CDR3: ASSSGLISYEQY
length: 12
V: TRBV6-1
J: TRBJ2-7

CDR3: ASSPRRAHQNEQF
length: 13
V: TRBV18
J: TRBJ2-1

CDR3: ASSLAGTLFYEQY
length: 13
V: TRBV7-8
J: TRBJ2-7

CDR3: AISDARGDNEQF
length: 12
V: TRBV10-3
J: TRBJ2-1

CDR3: ASSQDPEREATDTQY
length: 15
V: TRBV4-1
J: TRBJ2-3

CDR3: ATSDTDRGPSGELF
length: 14
V: TRBV24-1
J: TRBJ2-2

CDR3: SARDNTLTYEQY
length: 12
V: TRBV20-1
J: TRBJ2-7

CDR3: ASSLWFSSAYNEQF
length: 14
V: TRBV5-6
J: TRBJ2-1

CDR3: ASSLVGQAETQY
length: 12
V: TRBV7-2
J: TRBJ2-5

CDR3: ASSGQGTEETQY
length: 12
V: TRBV7-2
J: TRBJ2-5

CDR3: ASSLIAGGYTGELF
length: 14
V: TRBV6-5
J: TRBJ2-2

CDR3: ASSLINRHYLNTEAF
length: 15
V: TRBV28
J: TRBJ1-1

CDR3: ASSLNGDQETQY
length: 12
V: TRBV7-2
J: TRBJ2-5

CDR3: ASSPRAEIVRQPQH
length: 14
V: TRBV7-2
J: TRBJ1-5

CDR3: ASRMGLLYNEQF
length: 12
V: TRBV19
J: TRBJ2-1

CDR3: ASSPIRKDLSSYNEQF
length: 16
V: TRBV7-2
J: TRBJ2-1

CDR3: ASTDDGVLAAKNIQY
length: 15
V: TRBV7-9
J: TRBJ2-4

CDR3: ASSQSFLGNEQF
length: 12
V: TRBV16
J: TRBJ2-1

CDR3: ASSFNREETQY
length: 11
V: TRBV12-3/TRBV12-4
J: TRBJ2-5

CDR3: ATSRAPREHNQPQH
length: 14
V: TRBV15
J: TRBJ1-5

CDR3: ASSLRGSMNTEAF
length: 13
V: TRBV4-3
J: TRBJ1-1